This is a list of T cell receptor beta chains from one sample in a study of blood T cell repertoires in COVID-19. Produced via immunoSEQ multiplex PCR; TCRdb's table is partial and in-frame only. The sample has about 230,000 clones, 80% to 90% seen once. The sample taken for sequencing was peripheral blood. These receptor sequences come from a middle-aged man with COVID-19, enrolled during active disease. CDR3s include the opening cysteine and the closing phenylalanine or tryptophan. Fields, in order: V gene, D gene, J gene, clone size, CDR3 protein, CDR3 DNA. A D gene is named only where the DNA matches it firmly. Where a row states a size, it is once, few, many or the class of an expanded clone; other rows omit it.

TRBV19	-	TRBJ2-5	-	CASSTLAQETQYF	TGTGCCAGTAGTACCCTAGCTCAAGAGACCCAGTACTTC
TRBV19	-	TRBJ1-2	few	CASTLSPGNLYGYTF	TGTGCCAGTACTCTAAGTCCGGGAAACTTATATGGCTACACCTTC
TRBV2	-	TRBJ2-3	-	CASSALDSFLTDTQYF	TGTGCCAGCAGTGCACTGGACAGTTTTCTCACAGATACGCAGTATTTT
TRBV27	-	TRBJ1-1	-	CASSPSRGTEAFF	TGTGCCAGCAGTCCCTCCCGGGGGACTGAAGCTTTCTTT
TRBV18	-	TRBJ2-7	-	CASSPLEGTQAYEQYF	TGTGCCAGCTCACCCCTAGAGGGGACTCAGGCCTACGAGCAGTACTTC
TRBV12-3/TRBV12-4	-	TRBJ1-2	-	CASSHRGGQDYTF	TGTGCCAGCAGCCATAGGGGGGGCCAGGACTACACCTTC
TRBV9	TRBD2	TRBJ2-1	-	CASAPGTSTSEQFF	TGTGCCAGCGCCCCCGGGACTAGCACGTCTGAGCAGTTCTTC
TRBV4-2	-	TRBJ1-4	-	CASSQVGTVGGGEKLFF	TGTGCCAGCAGCCAAGTGGGGACCGTCGGCGGGGGTGAAAAACTGTTTTTT
TRBV3-1/TRBV3-2	TRBD1	TRBJ2-7	-	CASSGAGTAYYEQYF	TGTGCCAGCAGCGGAGCCGGGACAGCATACTACGAGCAGTACTTC
TRBV6-5	-	TRBJ1-2	-	CASSYSKGENYGYTF	TGTGCCAGCAGTTACTCGAAGGGGGAAAACTATGGCTACACCTTC
TRBV18	TRBD2	TRBJ2-1	-	CASSPALAGPNEQFF	TGTGCCAGCTCACCCGCACTAGCGGGGCCCAATGAGCAGTTCTTC
TRBV28	-	TRBJ1-1	-	CASRLPAPNTEAFF	TGTGCCAGCAGACTACCGGCCCCAAACACTGAAGCTTTCTTT
TRBV5-5	TRBD2	TRBJ2-5	-	CASSQAAASPGGTQYF	TGTGCCAGCAGCCAGGCGGCGGCAAGCCCGGGAGGGACCCAGTACTTC
TRBV24-1	TRBD1	TRBJ2-2	-	CANRTGGTGELFF	TGTGCCAACAGGACAGGGGGGACCGGGGAGCTGTTTTTT
TRBV4-2	-	TRBJ1-2	-	CASSQGQAATTNYGYTF	TGTGCCAGCAGCCAAGGCCAGGCTGCGACAACTAACTATGGCTACACCTTC
TRBV2	-	TRBJ1-6	-	CASSEWGRLNSPLHF	TGTGCCAGCAGTGAATGGGGGCGCCTGAATTCACCCCTCCACTTT
TRBV7-6	TRBD2	TRBJ2-1	-	CASSLPRLAGEYNEQFF	TGTGCCAGCAGCTTACCCCGACTAGCGGGAGAGTACAATGAGCAGTTCTTC